This TCR beta chain derives from a study of low-dose radiotherapy and immunotherapy resistance in tumors. For the study at large: Per fraction, Cohort 2 was given 1 Gy every two weeks, accumulating a total of 13 Gy over 26 weeks. Patients were treated with intravenous nivolumab at 240 mg every two weeks and were also dosed with ipilimumab at 1 mg/kg every six weeks. Aspirin was taken orally at 300 mg daily by patients, and this continued for four cycles from cycle 1 day 1.

Primers targeting TRAV and TRBV primed first-strand cDNA, covering alpha and beta chains. PCR amplification of the TCRs was performed with Phusion for 20 PCR cycles, and it relied on a constant-region primer together with a V-primer adapter. TCRdb independently ran MiXCR on the reads; one entry per CDR3 protein. The repertoire includes 85,000 to 95,000 distinct CDR3 sequences, roughly a tenth of them detected once, and roughly 1% sits in the top ten. Sample time point: before trial treatment. Eligibility was restricted to patients presenting with advanced solid tumors that lacked tumor-infiltrating lymphocytes. The CDR3 is made up of 15 amino acids. CDR1 is MDHEN and CDR2 is SYDVKM in the germline V gene. V lost 7 bases to trimming and J lost 2 bases, with 14 bases between them. This clonotype occurred many times.

The sequenced sample was PBMCs, obtained before treatment. The V gene is TRBV28, the J gene TRBJ2-2; D gene uncertain. The receptor's source is a male donor with prostate cancer. The CDR3 sequence: CASISAGRNTGELFF. The CDR3 nucleotides read TGTGCCAGCATCTCCGCAGGCAGAAACACCGGGGAGCTGTTTTTT.